Shown below are 3 T cell receptor beta chains from a single sample sequenced in a study of T-cell memory formation after mild COVID-19. TCRdb recomputed calls from the 5' RACE reads with MiXCR, one row per CDR3 protein. The sample consists of 350,000 or so distinct CDR3 sequences, approximately 12% of them appearing once. What was sequenced was PBMCs or a T cell subset sorted from them (not recorded which). The receptor source for this set is a man between 18 and 29 years old who had mild COVID-19 (a few samples of this study predate the infection). Cell type and time point are not known.

This clonotype was detected many times. CDR3: CASSLQGTGTDTQYF. The CDR3 region has the DNA TGCGCCAGCAGCTTGCAGGGAACGGGCACAGATACGCAGTATTTT. The chain has TRBV5-1 and TRBJ2-3; a weak D match, TRBD1 (5 bases). CDR3 length: 15 amino acids. Trimming took off 1 base at V and 1 base at J, with 10 bases between the two ends. Looked up from germline, CDR1 is SGHRS and CDR2 is YFSETQ.

At least ten counts were recorded for this clonotype. CDR3 bases: TGCGCCAGCAGCTTAGGGACTGGAAACACCATATATTTT. This gives the protein CASSLGTGNTIYF. This rearrangement joins TRBV5-1 to TRBJ1-3; D not resolved. V was cut by 2 bases and J by 2 bases, with 5 bases left in between. The CDR3 has 13 amino acids. In germline, CDR1 is SGHRS, CDR2 YFSETQ.

This clonotype was detected only a few times. The DNA for the CDR3 is TGTGCCAGTAAACCGACACCGAGCTCCTACAATGAGCAGTTCTTC. Translating gives CASKPTPSSYNEQFF. V and J are TRBV2 and TRBJ2-1, with unresolved D. Trimming took off 9 bases at V and 0 bases at J, with 15 bases between the two ends. Looked up from germline, CDR1 is SNHLY and CDR2 is FYNNEI. The CDR3 totals 15 residues.